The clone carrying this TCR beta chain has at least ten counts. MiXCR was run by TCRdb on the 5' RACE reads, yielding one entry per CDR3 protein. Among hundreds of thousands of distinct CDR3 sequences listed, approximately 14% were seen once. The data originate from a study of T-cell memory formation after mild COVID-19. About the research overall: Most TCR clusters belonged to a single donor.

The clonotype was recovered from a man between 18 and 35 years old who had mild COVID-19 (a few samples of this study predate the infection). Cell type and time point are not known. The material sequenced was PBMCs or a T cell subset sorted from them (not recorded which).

CDR3 region: CASGDGVRRKLFF. DNA of the CDR3: TGTGCCAGCGGAGACGGTGTTCGTAGAAAACTGTTTTTT. The chain employs TRBV28 and TRBJ1-4; D uncertain. With 8 bases removed from V and 10 bases from J, the gap between germline ends came to 17 bases. Looked up from germline, CDR1 is MDHEN and CDR2 is SYDVKM. The CDR3 is 13 amino acids.